This TCR beta chain is from a study of blood T cell repertoires in COVID-19. Study-level information: The origin of the acute and convalescent COVID-19 samples was the United States, Italy and Spain.

The assay was immunoSEQ multiplex PCR, and TCRdb's table has in-frame clones only and misses some. The sample records about 330,000 clones, 70% to 90% being singletons. Germline CDR1 is SGHNT and CDR2 is YENEEA. The CDR3 consists of 16 residues. Trimming took off 4 bases at V and 3 bases at J, with 13 bases between the two ends. The sequencing input was PBMCs or T cells enriched from blood (not recorded which). The chain carries TRBV11-3 and TRBJ1-6; tentative D call: TRBD1 (5 bases). The TCR comes from a woman aged 25-40 years who had recovered from COVID-19. The CDR3 nucleotides are TGTGCCAGCAGCTGCAGGGCTTTTGTCTATAATTCACCCCTCCACTTT. Its protein is CASSCRAFVYNSPLHF.